This T cell receptor beta chain was obtained from a study of blood T cell repertoires in COVID-19. Background on the study: The samples span acute and convalescent COVID-19 from the United States, Italy and Spain. PBMCs, B-cell-depleted T cells, or T cells provided the cDNA or gDNA that made up the material.

This CDR3 has 14 residues. Trimming removed 4 bases from V and 3 bases from J, with 10 bases in between. The germline gives CDR1 SGHAT, CDR2 FQNNGV. Source study methods: Amplified reference gene primers provided the basis for estimating nucleated cell counts. The protocol was immunoSEQ multiplex PCR, while the TCRdb copy is restricted to in-frame clones and leaves out a portion. V, J and clone size derive from that table, while D and trimming were established from the DNA sequence. The top ten hold 1.8% of the sample, which has some 110,000 clones, 90% seen once. The sequence derives from a human donor with active COVID-19. The donor label of this sample is uncertain. Material: peripheral blood. This sequence joins TRBV11-2 and TRBJ2-1, with a weak D call TRBD1 (5 bases). CDR3 region: CASSSWGLYNEQFF. Here the CDR3 DNA reads TGTGCCAGCAGCTCGTGGGGCCTCTACAATGAGCAGTTCTTC.